This entry lists 21 T cell receptor beta chains sequenced from one sample in a study of blood T cell repertoires in COVID-19. Sequenced by immunoSEQ multiplex PCR; TCRdb stores in-frame clones only, minus some. This table holds about 180,000 clones, about 91% found once. What was sequenced was peripheral blood. These receptors came from a woman under 40 with acute or convalescent COVID-19.

V usage is TRBV5-5 and J usage is TRBJ1-5; D call uncertain. Germline CDR1 reads SGHKS; CDR2 reads YYEKEE (reference sequence). Trimming took off 1 base at V and 3 bases at J, with 2 bases between the two ends. CDR3 length equals 12 residues. Here the CDR3 DNA reads TGTGCCAGCAGCTTGTACAATCAGCCCCAGCATTTT. Translating it yields CASSLYNQPQHF.

The chain uses TRBV3-1 (or the pseudogene TRBV3-2) and TRBJ2-5, with a tentative D call TRBD2 (5 bases). The V and J ends lost 5 bases and 7 bases respectively, with 23 bases between them. The germline CDR1 and CDR2 sequences are LGHDT and YNNKEL (reference sequence). The CDR3 has 16 residues. In DNA form, the CDR3 reads TGTGCCAGCAGCTCAACGGTTAGAGGTTATGGAGGGACCCAGTACTTC. As protein: CASSSTVRGYGGTQYF.

On this clone: Relative to the germline gene, one junction end is altered; a read error may explain this. This chain joins TRBV3-1 (or the pseudogene TRBV3-2) and TRBJ1-2; D gene uncertain. In germline, CDR1 is LGHDT, CDR2 YNNKEL (reference sequence). The CDR3 is 12 amino acids. CDR3: CASSPYRGLESF. The CDR3 DNA follows: TGTGCCAGCAGCCCCTATCGCGGACTCGAATCTTTC.

This chain joins TRBV11-2 and TRBJ2-3, with TRBD1 matching over 7 bases. The CDR3 sequence is 15 residues long. The germline CDR1 and CDR2 sequences are SGHAT and FQNNGV. The V segment lost 5 bases and the J segment 1 base; nucleotides outside the gene matches: 6. In nucleotides, the CDR3 is TGTGCCAGCAGCCACCGACAGGGCCGCACAGATACGCAGTATTTT. Protein sequence: CASSHRQGRTDTQYF.

V and J are TRBV12-5 and TRBJ2-7; 7 bases line up with TRBD1. The CDR3 runs 15 residues. V lost 6 bases, J lost 2 bases, and 10 bases stayed unmatched. In germline, CDR1 is LGHNT, CDR2 FRNRAP. The DNA of the CDR3 is TGTGCTAGTGGGCCGACAACCGGGACAGCCTACGAGCAGTACTTC. This encodes CASGPTTGTAYEQYF.

The genes are TRBV28 and TRBJ1-2; possible D gene TRBD1, 6 bases. Germline V gene lookup returns CDR1 MDHEN and CDR2 SYDVKM. The V gene lost 2 bases and the J gene lost 4 bases, with 20 bases spanning the gap. There are 17 residues in the CDR3. The CDR3 sequence is CASSLVGGGASSYGYTF. The CDR3 bases are TGTGCCAGCAGTTTAGTTGGAGGGGGGGCTTCGAGCTATGGCTACACCTTC.

This chain connects TRBV25-1 to TRBJ2-1, with D perhaps TRBD2 (5 bases). V was pared by 4 bases and J by 6 bases, with 7 bases between. The CDR3 is made up of 12 amino acids. Germline V CDR1 and CDR2: MGHDK, SYGVNS. DNA for the CDR3: TGTGCCAGCAGTGGGACTGGCAATGAGCAGTTCTTC. Its protein product is CASSGTGNEQFF.

This rearrangement joins TRBV5-1 to TRBJ2-7, with D possibly being TRBD1 (5 bases). Trimming stripped 4 bases from V and 0 bases from J, with 11 bases between. Germline CDR1 reads SGHRS; CDR2 reads YFSETQ. The CDR3 spans 14 residues. CDR3 protein: CASSPDRSSYEQYF. In DNA form, the CDR3 reads TGCGCCAGCAGCCCAGACAGAAGCTCCTACGAGCAGTACTTC.

The rearrangement links TRBV9 to TRBJ1-4; D unresolved. Trimming pared 0 bases from V and 4 bases from J, leaving 7 bases between. Per germline, CDR1 SGDLS and CDR2 YYNGEE. The CDR3 runs to 14 residues. In DNA, the CDR3 is TGTGCCAGCAGCGTAGGCAGTCTTAATGAAAAACTGTTTTTT. Protein sequence: CASSVGSLNEKLFF.

This chain uses TRBV28 with TRBJ1-5; tentatively, D is TRBD1 (6 bases). The CDR3 has 14 amino acids. V was pared by 6 bases and J by 8 bases, with 17 bases between. The germline gives CDR1 MDHEN, CDR2 SYDVKM. The CDR3 coding sequence is TGTGCCAGCAGCCTAGACAGGAAGGTGAAGCCCCAGCATTTT. Protein sequence: CASSLDRKVKPQHF. The full variable domain, in which reference TRBV28 and TRBJ1-5 provide the parts outside the CDR3, is DVKVTQSSRYLVKRTGEKVFLECVQDMDHENMFWYRQDPGLGLRLIYFSYDVKMKEKGDIPEGYSVSREKKERFSLILESASTNQTSMYLCASSLDRKVKPQHFGDGTRLSIL.

CDR3 sequence reads: CASSPYSGPQHF. CDR3 in DNA: TGTGCCAGCAGCCCTTACTCGGGGCCCCAGCATTTT. V gene TRBV2 combines with J gene TRBJ1-5, with D hard to call. V was trimmed by 6 bases and J by 9 bases, leaving 12 bases between them. CDR3 size: 12 residues. Germline values: CDR1 SNHLY, CDR2 FYNNEI.

Written as DNA, the CDR3 is TGTGCCAGCAGCCAGGGGGGGACAGGGATGAACACTGAAGCTTTCTTT. This encodes CASSQGGTGMNTEAFF. The chain uses TRBV4-2 and TRBJ1-1, with 9 positions matching TRBD1. V shed 3 bases, J shed 0 bases, and the junction held 5 bases outside the gene matches. This CDR3 has 16 residues. Germline CDR1 reads LGHNA; CDR2 reads YNFKEQ.

The genes are TRBV19 and TRBJ2-1; 9 nucleotides match TRBD1. This CDR3 is 14 amino acids long. The trim removed 7 bases at V and 5 bases at J, leaving 6 bases unmatched. Germline V gives CDR1 LNHDA, CDR2 SQIVND (reference sequence). The CDR3 loop is CASTPGQGNNEQFF. DNA for the CDR3: TGTGCCAGTACCCCGGGACAGGGAAACAATGAGCAGTTCTTC.

The rearrangement uses TRBV12-5 and TRBJ2-5; D not resolved. V lost 6 bases and J lost 0, with 8 bases in between. The CDR3 runs to 13 residues. The germline gives CDR1 LGHNT, CDR2 FRNRAP. In DNA form, the CDR3 reads TGTGCTAGTGGGAACTCAAACCAAGAGACCCAGTACTTC. Its protein is CASGNSNQETQYF.

V usage is TRBV5-1 and J usage is TRBJ1-4; D possibly corresponds to TRBD1 (5 bases). V lost 0 bases, J lost 4 bases, and 13 bases lay in between. This CDR3 is 16 amino acids long. Germline CDR1 is SGHRS and CDR2 is YFSETQ. Here the CDR3 DNA reads TGCGCCAGCAGCTTGGGAGTAATCGGGGGTAATGAAAAACTGTTTTTT. As protein: CASSLGVIGGNEKLFF.

This clone was observed a few times. The gene calls are TRBV6-1 and TRBJ2-2; possible D gene TRBD2, 5 bases. Trimming left V 2 bases short and J 8 bases short, with 15 bases between. The CDR3 is 15 amino acids. Looked up from germline, CDR1 is MNHNS and CDR2 is SASEGT. CDR3 residues: CASSELRGAKGELFF. The CDR3 coding sequence is TGTGCCAGCAGTGAACTCCGGGGAGCCAAGGGGGAGCTGTTTTTT.

V usage is TRBV11-3 and J usage is TRBJ1-3, with a weak D call TRBD1 (6 bases). CDR1 and CDR2 from the germline V gene are SGHNT and YENEEA. This CDR3 has 16 residues. The germline V and J ends were trimmed by 1 base and 5 bases, with 15 bases remaining between them. The CDR3 bases are TGTGCCAGCAGCTTAGGAGGAGCAGGGGACAGAAACACCATATATTTT. Its protein is CASSLGGAGDRNTIYF. Supplemented by reference TRBV11-3 and TRBJ1-3, the full variable domain reads EAGVVQSPRYKIIEKKQPVAFWCNPISGHNTLYWYLQNLGQGPELLIRYENEEAVDDSQLPKDRFSAERLKGVDSTLKIQPAELGDSAVYLCASSLGGAGDRNTIYFGEGSWLTVV.

CDR3 region: CSGTRDTSNTGELFF. CDR3 nucleotide sequence: TGCAGCGGGACCCGGGACACCTCGAACACCGGGGAGCTGTTTTTT. J is TRBJ2-2 and V is TRBV29-1, with a possible D match to TRBD1 (6 bases). Germline lookup yields CDR1 SQVTM and CDR2 ANQGSEA. The CDR3 is made up of 15 amino acids. Trimming shortened V by 7 bases and J by 0 bases, and 15 bases separated the two germline ends.

Regarding this clone: Different DNA sequences within this sample yield the same CDR3. Here the CDR3 DNA reads TGTGCCAGCAGTTTATTCCGTAGCAATCAGCCCCAGCATTTT. It is translated as CASSLFRSNQPQHF. The V call is TRBV28, the J call TRBJ1-5, with D unresolved. Trimming shortened V by 1 base and J by 0 bases, and 4 bases separated the two germline ends. The CDR3 sequence is 14 residues long. Germline V lookup: CDR1 MDHEN, CDR2 SYDVKM.

This clone was picked up one time. The gene calls are TRBV5-1 and TRBJ2-3; TRBD1 matches at 8 bases. CDR1 is SGHRS and CDR2 is YFSETQ in the germline V gene. Trimming removed 4 bases from V and 1 base from J; junction bases left unmatched: 14. The CDR3 totals 18 residues. This CDR3 is CASSQGQAIVTGTDTQYF. In DNA form, the CDR3 reads TGCGCCAGCAGCCAGGGACAGGCCATCGTAACGGGCACAGATACGCAGTATTTT.

This chain joins TRBV6-6 and TRBJ1-5; tentative D call: TRBD1 (6 bases). The V end was cut by 2 bases, the J end by 7 bases, with 15 bases between. The CDR3 is made up of 15 amino acids. Germline-derived CDR1 and CDR2 are MNHNY and SVGAGI (reference sequence). This CDR3 reads CASSYTHREGQPQHF. The CDR3 region has the DNA TGTGCCAGCAGTTACACCCACAGGGAGGGCCAGCCCCAGCATTTT.